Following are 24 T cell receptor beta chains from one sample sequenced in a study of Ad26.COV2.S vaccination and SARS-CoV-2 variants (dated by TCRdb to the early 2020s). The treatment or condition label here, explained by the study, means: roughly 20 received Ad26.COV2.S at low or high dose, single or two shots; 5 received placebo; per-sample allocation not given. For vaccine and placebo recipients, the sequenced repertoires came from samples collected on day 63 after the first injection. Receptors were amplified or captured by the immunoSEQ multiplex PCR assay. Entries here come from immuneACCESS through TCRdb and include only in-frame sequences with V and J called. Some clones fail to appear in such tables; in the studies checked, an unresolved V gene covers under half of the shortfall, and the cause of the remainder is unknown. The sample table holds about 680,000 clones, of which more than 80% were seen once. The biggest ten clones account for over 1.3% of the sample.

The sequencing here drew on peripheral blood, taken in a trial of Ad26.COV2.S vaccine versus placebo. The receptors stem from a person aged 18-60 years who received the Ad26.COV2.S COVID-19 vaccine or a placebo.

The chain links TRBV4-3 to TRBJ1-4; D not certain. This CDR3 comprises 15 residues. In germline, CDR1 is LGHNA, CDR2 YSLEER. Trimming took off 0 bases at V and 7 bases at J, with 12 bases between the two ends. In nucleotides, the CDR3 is TGCGCCAGCAGCCAAGACGGGTCCCGAGGTGAAAAACTGTTTTTT. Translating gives CASSQDGSRGEKLFF.

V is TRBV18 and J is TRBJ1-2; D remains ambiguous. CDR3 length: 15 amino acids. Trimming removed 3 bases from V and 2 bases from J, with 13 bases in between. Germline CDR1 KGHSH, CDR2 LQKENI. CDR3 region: CASSPQNQENYGYTF. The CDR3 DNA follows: TGTGCCAGCTCACCCCAAAACCAGGAGAACTATGGCTACACCTTC.

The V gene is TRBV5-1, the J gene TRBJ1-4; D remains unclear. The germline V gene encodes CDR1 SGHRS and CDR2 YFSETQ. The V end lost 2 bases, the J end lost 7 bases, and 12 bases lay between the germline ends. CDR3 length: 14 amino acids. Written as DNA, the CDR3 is TGCGCCAGCAGCTTCTTGGGTGGCGTTGAAAAACTGTTTTTT. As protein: CASSFLGGVEKLFF.

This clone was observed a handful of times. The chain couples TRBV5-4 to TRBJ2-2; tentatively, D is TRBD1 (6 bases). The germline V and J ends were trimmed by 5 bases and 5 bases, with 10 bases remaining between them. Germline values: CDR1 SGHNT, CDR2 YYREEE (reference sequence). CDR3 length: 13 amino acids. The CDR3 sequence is CASSSGATGELFF. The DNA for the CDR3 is TGTGCCAGCAGTTCAGGGGCTACCGGGGAGCTGTTTTTT.

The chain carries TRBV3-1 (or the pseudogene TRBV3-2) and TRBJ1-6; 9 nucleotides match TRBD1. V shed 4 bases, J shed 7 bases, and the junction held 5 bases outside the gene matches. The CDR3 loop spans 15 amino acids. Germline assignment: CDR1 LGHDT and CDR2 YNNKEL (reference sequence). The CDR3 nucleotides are TGTGCCAGCAGCCTAACCGGGACAGGGAATTCACCCCTCCACTTT. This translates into CASSLTGTGNSPLHF.

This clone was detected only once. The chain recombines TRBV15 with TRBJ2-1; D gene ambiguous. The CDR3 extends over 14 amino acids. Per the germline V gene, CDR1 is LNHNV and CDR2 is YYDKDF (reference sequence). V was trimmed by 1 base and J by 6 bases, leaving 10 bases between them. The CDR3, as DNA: TGTGCCACCAGCAGAGGACCAACTTTCAATGAGCAGTTCTTC. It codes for CATSRGPTFNEQFF.

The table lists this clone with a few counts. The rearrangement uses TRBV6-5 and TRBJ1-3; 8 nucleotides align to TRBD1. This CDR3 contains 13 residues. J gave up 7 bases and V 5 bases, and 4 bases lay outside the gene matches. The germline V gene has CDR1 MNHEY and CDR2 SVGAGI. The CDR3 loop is CASSKTGANTIYF. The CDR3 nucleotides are TGTGCCAGCAGTAAGACAGGGGCGAACACCATATATTTT.

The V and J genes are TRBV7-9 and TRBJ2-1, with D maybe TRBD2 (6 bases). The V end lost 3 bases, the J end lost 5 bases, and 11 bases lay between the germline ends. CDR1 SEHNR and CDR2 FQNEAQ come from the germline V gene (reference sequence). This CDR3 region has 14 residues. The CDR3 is CASSLVGGNNEQFF. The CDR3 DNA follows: TGTGCCAGCAGCTTGGTGGGGGGTAACAATGAGCAGTTCTTC.

CDR3 sequence: CASSASSAGANEKLFF. Here the CDR3 DNA reads TGTGCCAGCAGCGCATCGTCGGCGGGGGCTAATGAAAAACTGTTTTTT. This chain joins TRBV5-4 and TRBJ1-4; a weak D match, TRBD1 (5 bases). The CDR3 has 16 residues. Germline V gives CDR1 SGHNT, CDR2 YYREEE (reference sequence). Trimming shortened V by 4 bases and J by 3 bases, and 16 bases separated the two germline ends. Full variable domain (outside the CDR3, taken from reference TRBV5-4 and TRBJ1-4): ETGVTQSPTHLIKTRGQQVTLRCSSQSGHNTVSWYQQALGQGPQFIFQYYREEENGRGNFPPRFSGLQFPNYSSELNVNALELDDSALYLCASSASSAGANEKLFFGSGTQLSVL.

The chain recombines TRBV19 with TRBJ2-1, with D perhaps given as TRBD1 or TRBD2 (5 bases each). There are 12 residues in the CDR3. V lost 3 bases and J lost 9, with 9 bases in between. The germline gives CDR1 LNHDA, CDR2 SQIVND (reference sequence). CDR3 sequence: CASSMGTSEQFF. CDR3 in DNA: TGTGCCAGTAGTATGGGGACCAGTGAGCAGTTCTTC.

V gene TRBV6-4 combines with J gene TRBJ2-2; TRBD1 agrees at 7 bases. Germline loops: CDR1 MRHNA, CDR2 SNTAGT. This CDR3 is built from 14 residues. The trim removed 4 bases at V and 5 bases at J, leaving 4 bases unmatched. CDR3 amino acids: CASSGQTGTGELFF. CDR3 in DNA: TGTGCCAGCAGTGGGCAGACAGGGACCGGGGAGCTGTTTTTT.

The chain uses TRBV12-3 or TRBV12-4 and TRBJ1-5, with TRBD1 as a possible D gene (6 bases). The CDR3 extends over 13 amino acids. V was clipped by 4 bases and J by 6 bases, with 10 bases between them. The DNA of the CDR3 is TGTGCCAGCAGTTGGGGGCAACCTCAGCCCCAGCATTTT. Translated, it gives CASSWGQPQPQHF.

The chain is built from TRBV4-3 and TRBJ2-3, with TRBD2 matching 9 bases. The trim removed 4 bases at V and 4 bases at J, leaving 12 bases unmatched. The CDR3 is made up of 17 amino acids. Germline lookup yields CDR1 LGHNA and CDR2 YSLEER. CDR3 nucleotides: TGCGCCAGCAGCCTCGACTTAGCGGGGGCCACATCAGATACGCAGTATTTT. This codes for CASSLDLAGATSDTQYF.

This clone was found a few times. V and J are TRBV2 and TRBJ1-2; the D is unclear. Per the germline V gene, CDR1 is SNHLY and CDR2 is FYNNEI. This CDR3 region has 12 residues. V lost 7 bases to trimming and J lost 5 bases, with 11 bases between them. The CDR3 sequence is CASIRQPYGYTF. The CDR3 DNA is TGTGCCAGCATTCGGCAGCCGTATGGCTACACCTTC.

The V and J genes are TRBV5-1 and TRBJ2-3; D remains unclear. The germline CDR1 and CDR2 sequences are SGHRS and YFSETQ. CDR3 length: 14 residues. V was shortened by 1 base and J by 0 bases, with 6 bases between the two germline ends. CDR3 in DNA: TGCGCCAGCAGCTTGCGACCTAGCACAGATACGCAGTATTTT. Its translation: CASSLRPSTDTQYF.

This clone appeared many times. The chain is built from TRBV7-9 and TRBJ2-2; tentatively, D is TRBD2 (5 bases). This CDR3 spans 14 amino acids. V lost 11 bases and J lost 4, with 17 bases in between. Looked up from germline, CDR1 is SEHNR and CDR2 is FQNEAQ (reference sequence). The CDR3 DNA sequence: TGTGCCGCGGGCCACCGAGCGAGCACCGGGGAGCTGTTTTTT. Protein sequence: CAAGHRASTGELFF.

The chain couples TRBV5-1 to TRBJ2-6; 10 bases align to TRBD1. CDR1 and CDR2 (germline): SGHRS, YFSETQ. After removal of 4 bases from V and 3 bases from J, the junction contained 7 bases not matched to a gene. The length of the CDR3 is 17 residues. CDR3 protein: CASSPRQGASGANVLTF. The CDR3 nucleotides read TGCGCCAGCAGCCCGAGACAGGGGGCTAGTGGGGCCAACGTCCTGACTTTC.

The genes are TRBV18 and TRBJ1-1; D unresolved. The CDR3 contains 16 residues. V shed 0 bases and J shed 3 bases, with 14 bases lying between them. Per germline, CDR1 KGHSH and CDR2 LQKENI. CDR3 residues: CASSPPGRVGHTEAFF. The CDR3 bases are TGTGCCAGCTCACCACCGGGGAGGGTAGGGCACACTGAAGCTTTCTTT.

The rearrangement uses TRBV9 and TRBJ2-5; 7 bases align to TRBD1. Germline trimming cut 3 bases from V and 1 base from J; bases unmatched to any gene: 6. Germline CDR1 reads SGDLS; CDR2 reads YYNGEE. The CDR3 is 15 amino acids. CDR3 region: CASSAGQNSQETQYF. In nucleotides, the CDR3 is TGTGCCAGCAGCGCGGGACAGAACTCCCAAGAGACCCAGTACTTC.

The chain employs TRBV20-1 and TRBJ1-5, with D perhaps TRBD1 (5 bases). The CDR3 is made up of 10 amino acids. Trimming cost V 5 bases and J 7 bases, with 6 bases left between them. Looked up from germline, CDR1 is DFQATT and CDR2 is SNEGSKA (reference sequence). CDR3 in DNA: TGCAGTGCTGGGGGGCAGCCCCAGCATTTT. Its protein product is CSAGGQPQHF.

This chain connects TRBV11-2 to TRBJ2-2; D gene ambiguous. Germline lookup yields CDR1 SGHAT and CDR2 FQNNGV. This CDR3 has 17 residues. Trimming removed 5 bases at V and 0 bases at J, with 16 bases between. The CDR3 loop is CASSPLTGLANTGELFF. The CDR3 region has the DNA TGTGCCAGCAGCCCTCTAACGGGCCTAGCGAACACCGGGGAGCTGTTTTTT.

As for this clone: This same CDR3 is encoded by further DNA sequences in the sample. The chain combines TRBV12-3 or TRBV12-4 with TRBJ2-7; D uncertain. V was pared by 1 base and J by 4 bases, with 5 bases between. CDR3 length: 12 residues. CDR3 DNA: TGTGCCAGCAGTTTAGAGGGATACGAGCAGTACTTC. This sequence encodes CASSLEGYEQYF.

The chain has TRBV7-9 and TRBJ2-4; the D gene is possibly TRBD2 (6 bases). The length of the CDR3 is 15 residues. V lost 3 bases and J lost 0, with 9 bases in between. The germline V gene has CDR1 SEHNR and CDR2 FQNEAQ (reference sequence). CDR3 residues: CASSFSGVAKNIQYF. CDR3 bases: TGTGCCAGCAGCTTTAGCGGAGTAGCCAAAAACATTCAGTACTTC.

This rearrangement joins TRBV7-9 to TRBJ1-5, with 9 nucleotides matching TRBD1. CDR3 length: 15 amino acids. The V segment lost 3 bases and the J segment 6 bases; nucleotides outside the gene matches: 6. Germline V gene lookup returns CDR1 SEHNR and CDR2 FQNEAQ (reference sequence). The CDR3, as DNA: TGTGCCAGCAGCTTGGGACAGGGAGTAAGTCAGCCCCAGCATTTT. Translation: CASSLGQGVSQPQHF. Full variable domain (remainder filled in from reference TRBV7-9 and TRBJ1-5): DTGVSQNPRHKITKRGQNVTFRCDPISEHNRLYWYRQTLGQGPEFLTYFQNEAQLEKSRLLSDRFSAERPKGSFSTLEIQRTEQGDSAMYLCASSLGQGVSQPQHFGDGTRLSIL.